Below are 13 T cell receptor beta chains sequenced from a single sample in a study of blood T cell repertoires in COVID-19 (dated by TCRdb to about 2020). The protocol used for the library was the immunoSEQ multiplex PCR assay. Drawn from immuneACCESS, this table holds only the in-frame rearrangements with V and J called that TCRdb kept. Clones are partly lost; checked studies trace under half to an unresolved V gene and leave the rest unexplained. The sample includes more than 150,000 clones, with 87% observed a single time. The ten largest clones capture roughly 7.3% of the sample. Sequenced: PBMCs or T cells enriched from blood (not recorded which). The source is a woman aged 45-60 years who had recovered from COVID-19.

This clone was seen just once. V gene TRBV19 combines with J gene TRBJ2-1; TRBD2 matches at 9 bases. V gave up 4 bases and J gave up 7 bases; unmatched junction bases: 5. The CDR3 is 14 amino acids. The germline CDR1 and CDR2 sequences are LNHDA and SQIVND (reference sequence). CDR3 sequence: CASSRTSVKNEQFF. The CDR3 DNA is TGTGCCAGTAGTAGGACTAGCGTAAAGAATGAGCAGTTCTTC.

This clone was picked up many times. This chain uses TRBV4-2 with TRBJ2-1, with 8 bases identical to TRBD2. Germline lookup yields CDR1 LGHNA and CDR2 YNFKEQ. The CDR3 contains 14 residues. With 1 base clipped from V and 8 bases from J, the junction kept 4 bases outside the gene matches. CDR3 protein: CASSQAGGRDEQFF. The DNA for the CDR3 is TGTGCCAGCAGCCAAGCGGGAGGGCGTGATGAGCAGTTCTTC.

The chain has TRBV5-5 and TRBJ1-2; D is perhaps TRBD1 (6 bases). The germline CDR1 and CDR2 sequences are SGHKS and YYEKEE (reference sequence). The CDR3 has 12 residues. V was clipped by 3 bases and J by 7 bases, with 10 bases between them. The CDR3 nucleotides read TGTGCCAGCAGCTCGACAGGTTTTGGCTACACCTTC. Its protein product is CASSSTGFGYTF.

The chain uses TRBV29-1 and TRBJ1-3; 8 positions agree with TRBD1. With 7 bases clipped from V and 0 bases from J, the junction kept 8 bases outside the gene matches. The germline V gene has CDR1 SQVTM and CDR2 ANQGSEA. The CDR3 extends over 15 amino acids. CDR3 amino acids: CSAASGGRSGNTIYF. The CDR3 DNA is TGCAGCGCCGCCTCAGGGGGCCGCTCTGGAAACACCATATATTTT.

V gene TRBV5-6 combines with J gene TRBJ2-5, with D possibly TRBD1 on 6 matching bases. The CDR3 sequence is 13 residues long. Germline assignment: CDR1 SGHDT and CDR2 YYEEEE. V lost 4 bases and J lost 4, with 11 bases in between. CDR3: CASSDTGRETQYF. The CDR3 DNA follows: TGTGCCAGCAGCGATACAGGGAGAGAGACCCAGTACTTC.

V is TRBV3-1 (or the pseudogene TRBV3-2) and J is TRBJ1-3; D gene unclear. Germline CDR1 is LGHDT and CDR2 is YNNKEL (reference sequence). The CDR3 is 13 residues long. Trimming left V 1 base short and J 4 bases short, with 5 bases between. CDR3: CASSQVRGNTIYF. The DNA of the CDR3 is TGTGCCAGCAGCCAAGTGAGGGGAAACACCATATATTTT.

This chain connects TRBV21-1 to TRBJ2-1; the D call of TRBD1 is as the table states it, not checked on the DNA. TRBV21-1 is flagged as a pseudogene. The CDR3 length is 13 residues. The CDR3 bases are TGTGCCAGCAGCAGAGGACAGATGAATGAGCAGTTCTTC. Translation gives CASSRGQMNEQFF.

The chain joins TRBV11-2 to TRBJ2-6; 8 bases are shared with TRBD1. This CDR3 spans 17 amino acids. Losses at the gene ends were 5 bases for V and 0 bases for J; bases not matched to a gene: 6. Germline CDR1 SGHAT, CDR2 FQNNGV. The CDR3, as DNA: TGTGCCAGCAGCCGGGGACAGGTGCTCTCTGGGGCCAACGTCCTGACTTTC. Its translation: CASSRGQVLSGANVLTF.

The chain combines TRBV19 with TRBJ1-1; unclear D gene. V lost 1 base and J lost 3, with 9 bases in between. CDR1 and CDR2 (germline): LNHDA, SQIVND (reference sequence). The CDR3 has 14 amino acids. The chain's CDR3 is CASSIVLVDTEAFF. In nucleotides, the CDR3 is TGTGCCAGTAGTATAGTACTGGTGGACACTGAAGCTTTCTTT.

This clone was picked up a small number of times. The rearrangement joins TRBV6-2 or TRBV6-3 to TRBJ2-1; 8 bases are a match to TRBD2. Trimming removed 2 bases from V and 6 bases from J; junction bases left unmatched: 3. CDR1 is MNHEY and CDR2 is SVGEGT in the germline V gene. The CDR3 has 14 residues. Here the CDR3 DNA reads TGTGCCAGCAGTTACGCCAGCGGGGGCAATGAGCAGTTCTTC. Translated, it gives CASSYASGGNEQFF.

The V gene is TRBV7-9, the J gene TRBJ1-1, with 10 bases lining up with TRBD1. The CDR3 sequence is 14 residues long. Germline CDR1 reads SEHNR; CDR2 reads FQNEAQ (reference sequence). J gave up 6 bases and V 4 bases, and 5 bases lay outside the gene matches. The CDR3 protein is CASSSGTGVPEAFF. The CDR3 bases are TGTGCCAGCAGCTCCGGGACAGGGGTCCCTGAAGCTTTCTTT.

Only one count was recorded for this clone. The DNA of the CDR3 is TGTGCCAGCTCACCACAGCCGGACAATGAGCAGTTCTTC. It encodes CASSPQPDNEQFF. The chain uses TRBV18 and TRBJ2-1; D unresolved. Germline CDR1 KGHSH, CDR2 LQKENI. This CDR3 contains 13 residues. Trimming removed 1 base at V and 5 bases at J, with 6 bases between.

This chain links TRBV27 with TRBJ1-2; 7 bases align to TRBD1. V lost 10 bases to trimming and J lost 3 bases; unmatched junction nucleotides: 14. The CDR3 consists of 15 residues. Germline CDR1 and CDR2: MNHEY and SMNVEV (reference sequence). CDR3 DNA: TGTGCCACCTTTCCGACAGGGACGGGCGACTATGGCTACACCTTC. The encoded protein is CATFPTGTGDYGYTF.